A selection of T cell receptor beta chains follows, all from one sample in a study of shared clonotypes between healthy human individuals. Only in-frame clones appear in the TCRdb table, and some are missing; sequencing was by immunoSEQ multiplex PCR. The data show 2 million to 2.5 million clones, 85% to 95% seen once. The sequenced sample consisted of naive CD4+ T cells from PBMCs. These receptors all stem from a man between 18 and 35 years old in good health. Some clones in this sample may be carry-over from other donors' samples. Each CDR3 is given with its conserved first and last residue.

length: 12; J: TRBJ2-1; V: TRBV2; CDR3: CASSLTSGEQFF
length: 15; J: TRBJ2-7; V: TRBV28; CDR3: CASSLFGQSSYEQYF
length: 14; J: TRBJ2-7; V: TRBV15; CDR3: CATSTLSRVGEQYF
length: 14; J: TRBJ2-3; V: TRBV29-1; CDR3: CSVGMRVHTDTQYF
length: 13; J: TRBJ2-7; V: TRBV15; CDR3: CATSRVDSYEQYF
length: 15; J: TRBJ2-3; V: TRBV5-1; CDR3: CASSHRSPSTDTQYF
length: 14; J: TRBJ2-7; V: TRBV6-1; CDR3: CASTPGRSFYEQYF
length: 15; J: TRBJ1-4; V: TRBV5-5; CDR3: CASSLGGTGNEKLFF
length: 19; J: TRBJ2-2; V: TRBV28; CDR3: CASSSSRDRLSMNTGELFF
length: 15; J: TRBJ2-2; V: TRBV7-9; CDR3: CASSLRGINTGELFF
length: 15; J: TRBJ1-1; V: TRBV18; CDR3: CASSPGQGLLSEAFF
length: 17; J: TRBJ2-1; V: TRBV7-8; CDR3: CASSLLVGGRGYNEQFF
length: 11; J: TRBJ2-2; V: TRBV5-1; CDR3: CASRETGELFF
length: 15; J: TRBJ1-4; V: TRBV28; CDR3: CASSTRTGKNEKLFF
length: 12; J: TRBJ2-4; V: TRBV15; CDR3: CATSGPVGIKYF
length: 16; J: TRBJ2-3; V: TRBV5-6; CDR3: CASTGSSHQNTDTQYF
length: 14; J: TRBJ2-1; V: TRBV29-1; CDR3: CSVALTSGYNEQFF
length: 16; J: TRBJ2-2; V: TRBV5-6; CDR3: CASSLARRGGTGELFF
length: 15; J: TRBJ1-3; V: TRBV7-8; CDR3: CASSPPRSSGNTIYF
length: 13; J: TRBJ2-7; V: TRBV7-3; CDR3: CASSLAGVGEQYF
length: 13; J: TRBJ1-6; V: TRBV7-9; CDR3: CASSPPANSPLHF
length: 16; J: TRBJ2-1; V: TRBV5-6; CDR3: CASSLAAGVHYNEQFF
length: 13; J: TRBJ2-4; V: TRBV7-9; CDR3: CASSTGRGDIQYF
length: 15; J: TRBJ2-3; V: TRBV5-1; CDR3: CASSPYRGSTDTQYF
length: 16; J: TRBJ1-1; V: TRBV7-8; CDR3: CASSSTRGLWSTEAFF
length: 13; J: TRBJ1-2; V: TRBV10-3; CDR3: CAISAGRNYGYTF